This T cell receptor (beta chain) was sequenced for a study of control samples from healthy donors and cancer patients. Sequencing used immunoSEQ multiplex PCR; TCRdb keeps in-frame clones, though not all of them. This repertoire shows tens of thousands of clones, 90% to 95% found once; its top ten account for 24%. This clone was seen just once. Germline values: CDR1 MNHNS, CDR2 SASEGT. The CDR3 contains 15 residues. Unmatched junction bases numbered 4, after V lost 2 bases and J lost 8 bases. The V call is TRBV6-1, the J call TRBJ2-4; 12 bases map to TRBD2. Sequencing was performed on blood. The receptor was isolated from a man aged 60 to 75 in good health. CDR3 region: CASSESGLAGYIQYF. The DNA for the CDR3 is TGTGCCAGCAGTGAAAGCGGACTAGCGGGGTACATTCAGTACTTC.